The 20 T cell receptor beta chains below were found in one sample sequenced in a study of blood T cell repertoires in COVID-19. Sequencing used immunoSEQ multiplex PCR; TCRdb keeps in-frame clones, though not all of them. The table lists 200,000 to 250,000 clones, 80% to 90% of them singletons. The sequencing sample was made of peripheral blood. These receptors came from a woman of 80 years or more with acute or convalescent COVID-19.

This chain uses TRBV5-8 with TRBJ2-1, with D tentatively TRBD1 (6 bases). This CDR3 spans 12 amino acids. Trimming left V 1 base short and J 9 bases short, with 8 bases between. Germline V CDR1 and CDR2: SGHTS, YDEGEE. The CDR3 coding sequence is TGTGCCAGCAGCTTGTGGGGGCGTGAGCAGTTCTTC. It codes for CASSLWGREQFF.

The V call is TRBV4-1, the J call TRBJ1-5; 11 bases fit TRBD1. Trimming cost V 1 base and J 5 bases; bases outside gene matches: 1. This CDR3 region has 15 residues. Germline V CDR1 and CDR2: MGHRA, YSYEKL. As DNA, the CDR3 is TGCGCCAGCAGCCAAGTGGGACAGGGGGATCAGCCCCAGCATTTT. It codes for CASSQVGQGDQPQHF.

V is TRBV5-3 and J is TRBJ2-7, with 7 bases that match TRBD1. Being an ORF, TRBV5-3 has a function that is uncertain. The CDR3 is made up of 14 amino acids. V shed 4 bases, J shed 5 bases, and the junction held 9 bases outside the gene matches. CDR3 coding DNA: TGTGCCAGAAGCCATTCGACAGGGTACCACGAGCAGTACTTC. It specifies CARSHSTGYHEQYF.

This clone was counted only a few times. The chain joins TRBV7-9 to TRBJ2-7; possible D gene TRBD1, 5 bases. Trimming took 2 bases from V and 3 from J, leaving 8 bases between them. Germline CDR1 is SEHNR and CDR2 is FQNEAQ (reference sequence). The CDR3 has 13 residues. CDR3 sequence reads: CASSLQGVYEQYF. The DNA for the CDR3 is TGTGCCAGCAGCTTACAGGGTGTCTACGAGCAGTACTTC. Full variable domain (rest looked up from reference TRBV7-9 and TRBJ2-7): DTGVSQNPRHKITKRGQNVTFRCDPISEHNRLYWYRQTLGQGPEFLTYFQNEAQLEKSRLLSDRFSAERPKGSFSTLEIQRTEQGDSAMYLCASSLQGVYEQYFGPGTRLTVT.

This clone was counted many times. V gene TRBV28 combines with J gene TRBJ1-2; TRBD1 aligns across 8 bases. The germline V gene encodes CDR1 MDHEN and CDR2 SYDVKM. V was clipped by 6 bases and J by 4 bases; unmatched bases: 4. This CDR3 is 13 amino acids long. DNA of the CDR3: TGTGCCAGCAGCCCAACAGGGGGCTATGGCTACACCTTC. This gives the protein CASSPTGGYGYTF.

This sequence joins TRBV27 and TRBJ2-7, with 10 positions matching TRBD2. The length of the CDR3 is 14 residues. The germline V gene has CDR1 MNHEY and CDR2 SMNVEV (reference sequence). With V trimmed by 6 bases and J by 3 bases, 5 bases remained unmatched. The CDR3 here is CASSLLAGDYEQYF. CDR3 DNA sequence: TGTGCCAGCAGCCTCCTAGCGGGAGACTACGAGCAGTACTTC.

This clone has just a few counts. The chain carries TRBV9 and TRBJ1-4, with 8 bases matching TRBD1. V lost 4 bases, J lost 5 bases, and 7 bases stayed unmatched. From germline, CDR1 is SGDLS and CDR2 YYNGEE. This CDR3 comprises 15 residues. CDR3 region: CASSPSTGGNEKLFF. The CDR3 DNA is TGTGCCAGCAGCCCCTCTACAGGGGGGAATGAAAAACTGTTTTTT.

The gene calls are TRBV5-1 and TRBJ2-3, with D unclear. The V gene lost 7 bases and the J gene lost 2 bases, with 17 bases spanning the gap. In germline, CDR1 is SGHRS, CDR2 YFSETQ. This CDR3 contains 15 residues. The CDR3 sequence is CASRLLLVNTDTQYF. CDR3 in DNA: TGCGCCAGCCGTTTGCTTTTAGTAAACACAGATACGCAGTATTTT.

The chain couples TRBV30 to TRBJ1-2; unclear D gene. The germline V gene encodes CDR1 GTSNPN and CDR2 SVGIG (reference sequence). V was pared by 0 bases and J by 4 bases, with 18 bases between. The CDR3 contains 16 residues. This chain's CDR3 is CAWSVYRDPTIYGYTF. CDR3 in DNA: TGTGCCTGGAGTGTATACCGGGATCCGACGATCTATGGCTACACCTTC.

The chain uses TRBV5-5 and TRBJ1-2; D is perhaps TRBD1 (6 bases). Germline V gene data show CDR1 as SGHKS and CDR2 as YYEKEE (reference sequence). The CDR3 is 15 amino acids. Trimming pared 4 bases from V and 2 bases from J, leaving 15 bases between. The CDR3 protein is CASSENHRENYGYTF. The CDR3 DNA sequence: TGTGCCAGCAGCGAGAACCACAGGGAAAACTATGGCTACACCTTC. Combining the CDR3 with reference TRBV5-5 and TRBJ1-2 gives the whole variable domain DAGVTQSPTHLIKTRGQQVTLRCSPISGHKSVSWYQQVLGQGPQFIFQYYEKEERGRGNFPDRFSARQFPNYSSELNVNALLLGDSALYLCASSENHRENYGYTFGSGTRLTVV.

This chain joins TRBV19 and TRBJ2-2; 9 bases align to TRBD2. Per germline, CDR1 LNHDA and CDR2 SQIVND (reference sequence). After removal of 4 bases from V and 1 base from J, the junction contained 1 base not matched to a gene. This CDR3 contains 15 residues. The CDR3 sequence is CASSRAGGNTGELFF. DNA for the CDR3: TGTGCCAGTAGTAGAGCGGGGGGGAACACCGGGGAGCTGTTTTTT.

The chain employs TRBV7-8 and TRBJ2-7, with D possibly being TRBD2 (5 bases). Trimming took off 4 bases at V and 3 bases at J, with 16 bases between the two ends. Germline V gives CDR1 SGHVS, CDR2 FQNEAQ. The CDR3 runs to 15 residues. The chain's CDR3 is CASSSGVGSYYEQYF. CDR3 coding DNA: TGTGCCAGCAGCTCCGGGGTTGGCTCCTACTACGAGCAGTACTTC.

The rearrangement joins TRBV29-1 to TRBJ2-1; a possible D gene is TRBD2 (5 bases). V was pared by 3 bases and J by 8 bases, with 11 bases between. The CDR3 is 12 residues long. Germline-derived CDR1 and CDR2 are SQVTM and ANQGSEA. The CDR3, as DNA: TGCAGCGTTGAGGGAGCAACCGATGAGCAGTTCTTC. Translating it yields CSVEGATDEQFF.

This clone was seen a handful of times. The DNA for the CDR3 is TGCGCCAGCTCGGTTGGCAATCAGCCCCAGCATTTT. Translated: CASSVGNQPQHF. The rearrangement uses TRBV10-2 and TRBJ1-5; D is uncertain. This CDR3 is 12 amino acids long. CDR1 is WSHSY, CDR2 SAAADI, per germline. V gave up 8 bases and J gave up 2 bases, with 7 bases separating them.

This clone was seen once. The chain is built from TRBV4-1 and TRBJ1-6, with 9 bases lining up with TRBD1. Germline lookup yields CDR1 MGHRA and CDR2 YSYEKL. CDR3 length: 17 residues. Germline trimming cut 4 bases from V and 8 bases from J; bases unmatched to any gene: 12. CDR3 DNA sequence: TGCGCCAGCAGCCCAGATTTGGACAGGGGTCAATATTCACCCCTCCACTTT. It translates to CASSPDLDRGQYSPLHF.

This clone was observed a single time. The genes are TRBV27 and TRBJ1-5; no definite D call. Trimming took off 2 bases at V and 6 bases at J, with 8 bases between the two ends. In germline, CDR1 is MNHEY, CDR2 SMNVEV (reference sequence). This CDR3 is built from 13 residues. CDR3: CASSLGLSQPQHF. Written as DNA, the CDR3 is TGTGCCAGCAGTTTAGGCCTCAGTCAGCCCCAGCATTTT.

CDR3 protein: CASSIGGRDEQFF. The CDR3 nucleotides read TGTGCCAGCAGTATAGGAGGAAGGGATGAGCAGTTCTTC. The chain carries TRBV28 and TRBJ2-1; tentatively, D is TRBD2 (5 bases). This CDR3 spans 13 amino acids. Trimming took off 5 bases at V and 8 bases at J, with 13 bases between the two ends. CDR1 is MDHEN, CDR2 SYDVKM, per germline.

The chain's CDR3 is CASSYISGNGGNEQFF. The CDR3 region has the DNA TGTGCCAGCAGTTACATATCAGGGAATGGTGGCAATGAGCAGTTCTTC. The chain combines TRBV6-5 with TRBJ2-1; possibly TRBD1 for D (5 bases). The V end was cut by 2 bases, the J end by 6 bases, with 17 bases between. The CDR3 has 16 amino acids. In germline, CDR1 is MNHEY, CDR2 SVGAGI.

V gene TRBV28 combines with J gene TRBJ1-2, with unresolved D. The germline V gene has CDR1 MDHEN and CDR2 SYDVKM. V lost 2 bases and J lost 4, with 11 bases in between. The CDR3 sequence is 14 residues long. The CDR3 spells CASSLVGRFYGYTF. CDR3 bases: TGTGCCAGCAGTTTAGTTGGCAGATTCTATGGCTACACCTTC.

The chain combines TRBV27 with TRBJ1-6; 10 bases agree with TRBD1. Unmatched junction bases numbered 8, after V lost 3 bases and J lost 9 bases. Looked up from germline, CDR1 is MNHEY and CDR2 is SMNVEV (reference sequence). This CDR3 has 16 residues. The CDR3 sequence is CASSFGQGVIGSPLHF. The CDR3 region has the DNA TGTGCCAGCAGTTTCGGACAGGGGGTTATCGGTTCACCCCTCCACTTT.